A selection of T cell receptor beta chains follows, all from one sample in a study of shared clonotypes between healthy human individuals. Data came from immunoSEQ multiplex PCR; TCRdb stores just in-frame clones and leaves some out. This sample has more than 1,200,000 clones; 97% to 99% occur once, and the top ten carry approximately 0.4%. The sequencing input was naive CD4+ T cells sorted from blood. These receptor sequences come from a man aged 30 to 39 in good health. The CDR3 runs from the conserved cysteine through the conserved F or W.

TRBV27,TRBJ2-5,CASSSSVHQETQYF
TRBV28,TRBJ2-2,CASRGPGAGELFF
TRBV6-6,TRBJ2-7,CASRTGQGTYEQYF
TRBV6-5,TRBJ2-3,CASRETALRAQYF
TRBV6-4,TRBJ2-1,CASSDSYRGLYNEQFF
TRBV12-5,TRBJ2-1,CASGLVLTGRGEQFF
TRBV19,TRBJ2-7,CASSFRGPYEQYF
TRBV2,TRBJ2-1,CASSVILEQFF
TRBV6-5,TRBJ2-1,CASSYFSGSSYNEQFF
TRBV5-1,TRBJ1-2,CASSLVQPEDGYTF
TRBV7-2,TRBJ2-4,CASSLRLAKNIQYF
TRBV6-5,TRBJ1-2,CASRGWGGYGYTF
TRBV7-9,TRBJ2-1,CASSSTDPYNEQFF
TRBV18,TRBJ2-5,CASSPISGTHHGETQYF
TRBV27,TRBJ1-2,CATRTGGRGGYTF
TRBV7-9,TRBJ2-1,CASSGDRQNHNEQFF
TRBV13,TRBJ2-4,CASRETGENTQYF
TRBV19,TRBJ2-2,CASSILAGRMGRGATGELFF
TRBV5-4,TRBJ2-3,CASSLSGTDTQYF
TRBV19,TRBJ1-3,CASIGTLPNVYF
TRBV6-6,TRBJ1-5,CASSYSGQGGNQPQHF
TRBV7-7,TRBJ2-2,CASSAPWPTGELFF
TRBV28,TRBJ2-3,CASTIAGFTDTQYF
TRBV28,TRBJ2-7,CASSFGSYEQYF
TRBV6-5,TRBJ2-1,CASSATGGGEQFF
TRBV27,TRBJ2-7,CASSLSIAVTYEQYF
TRBV11-2,TRBJ2-7,CASSLIAGGRDEQYF
TRBV7-3,TRBJ2-3,CASSLISGSLADTQYF
TRBV11-2,TRBJ2-5,CASSLDGRATQYF
TRBV7-2,TRBJ2-2,CASTHIGRKNTGELFF
TRBV9,TRBJ2-4,CASSGHGLAKNIQYF
TRBV7-9,TRBJ2-6,CASSSRRQGSSGANVLTF
TRBV5-1,TRBJ2-7,CASSLAAVHGPGTQTYEQYF
TRBV5-1,TRBJ2-7,CASSLVAGVLYEQYF
TRBV11-2,TRBJ2-7,CASSYIGAYEQYF
TRBV19,TRBJ2-7,CASSGGVGQARHEQYF
TRBV9,TRBJ2-7,CASSVAPLYEQYF
TRBV14,TRBJ2-5,CASSPRDYQETQYF
TRBV7-9,TRBJ2-1,CASSLVDREKGEQFF
TRBV29-1,TRBJ2-3,CSVVASTDTQYF